This TCR beta chain was retrieved from a study of STAT5B mutations in CD4+ large granular lymphocyte leukemia. The CDR3 consists of 15 residues. Here immunoSEQ multiplex PCR was the method, and the copy in TCRdb shows in-frame clones only, minus some. The sample carries some 40,000 clones, about 88% recorded once. V gene TRBV21-1 combines with J gene TRBJ1-4; the table's D call, TRBD1, was not checked against the DNA. TRBV21-1 is tagged as a pseudogene. The source material was CD4+ T cells from blood buffy coats. The source is a human donor in good health. CDR3 region: CASSTPGGAGEKLFF. DNA of the CDR3: TGTGCCAGCAGTACCCCAGGGGGCGCGGGTGAAAAACTGTTTTTT.